Reported below is one TCR beta chain. Its antigen is unknown. TCRdb recomputed calls from the 5' RACE reads with MiXCR, one row per CDR3 protein. The sample holds approximately 540,000 distinct CDR3 sequences, about 12% seen once. The record originates from a study of CD8 T cells in ankylosing spondylitis. Notes on the study in general: Within ankylosing spondylitis blood, a TCR beta motif made up of seven to nine highly homologous variants appeared to be characteristic. There were earlier reports of some motif variants in reactive arthritis synovial fluid and blood. Disease-linked clones bore a CD8+ phenotype and were relatively rare in peripheral blood.

V gave up 3 bases and J gave up 2 bases, with 23 bases separating them. There are 18 residues in the CDR3. From germline, CDR1 is LNHNV and CDR2 YYDKDF (reference sequence). This clonotype was sampled from a male donor with ankylosing spondylitis. Sequencing input: blood, either unsorted or a sorted T cell fraction (not recorded which). The J gene is TRBJ2-7, the V gene TRBV15; D perhaps matches TRBD2 (6 bases). CDR3 amino acids: CATSSPGRPGVAPYEQYF. Written as DNA, the CDR3 is TGTGCCACCAGCAGCCCAGGACGGCCGGGAGTGGCCCCCTACGAGCAGTACTTC.